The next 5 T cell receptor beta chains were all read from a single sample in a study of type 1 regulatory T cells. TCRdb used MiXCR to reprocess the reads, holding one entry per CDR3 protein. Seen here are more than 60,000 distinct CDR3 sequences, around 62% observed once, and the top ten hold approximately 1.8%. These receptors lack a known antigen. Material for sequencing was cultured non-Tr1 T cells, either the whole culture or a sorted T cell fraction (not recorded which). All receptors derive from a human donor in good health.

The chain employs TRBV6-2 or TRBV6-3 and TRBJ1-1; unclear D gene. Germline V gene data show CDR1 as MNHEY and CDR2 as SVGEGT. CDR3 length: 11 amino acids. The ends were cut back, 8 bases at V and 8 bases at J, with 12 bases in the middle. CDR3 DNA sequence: TGTGCCAGCCCCGAAAGCTCGGAAGCTTTCTTT. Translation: CASPESSEAFF.

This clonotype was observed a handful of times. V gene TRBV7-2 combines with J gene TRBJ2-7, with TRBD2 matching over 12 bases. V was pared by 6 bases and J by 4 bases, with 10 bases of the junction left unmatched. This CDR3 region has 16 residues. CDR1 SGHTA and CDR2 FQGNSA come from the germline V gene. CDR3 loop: CASRSRLAGDLYEQYF. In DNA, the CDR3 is TGTGCCAGCAGAAGCCGACTAGCGGGAGACCTGTACGAGCAGTACTTC.

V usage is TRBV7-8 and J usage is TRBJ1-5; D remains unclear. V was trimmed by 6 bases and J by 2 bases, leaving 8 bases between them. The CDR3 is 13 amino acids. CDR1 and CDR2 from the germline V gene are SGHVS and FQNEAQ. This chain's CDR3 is CASRGGGNQPQHF. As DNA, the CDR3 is TGTGCCAGCAGGGGCGGGGGCAATCAGCCCCAGCATTTT.

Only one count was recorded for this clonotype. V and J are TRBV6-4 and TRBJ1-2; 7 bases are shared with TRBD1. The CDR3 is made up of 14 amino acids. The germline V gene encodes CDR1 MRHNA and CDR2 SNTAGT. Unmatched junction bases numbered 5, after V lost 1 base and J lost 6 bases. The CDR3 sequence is CASSDWKGADGYTF. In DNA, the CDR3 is TGTGCCAGCAGTGACTGGAAGGGGGCCGATGGCTACACCTTC.

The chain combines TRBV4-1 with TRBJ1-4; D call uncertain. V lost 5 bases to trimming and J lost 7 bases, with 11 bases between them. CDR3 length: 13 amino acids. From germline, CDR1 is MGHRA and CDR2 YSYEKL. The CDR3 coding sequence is TGCGCCAGCAGCATCTTGGAGAGTGAAAAACTGTTTTTT. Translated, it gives CASSILESEKLFF.